The clone carrying this T cell receptor (beta chain) came up once. Its antigen is unknown. The repertoire was sequenced with immunoSEQ multiplex PCR; TCRdb's copy has only in-frame clones and lacks some. This sample carries 60,000 or so clones, roughly nine tenths of them seen once, and the ten largest clones take 0.76%. The CDR3 loop spans 15 amino acids. The V gene's germline CDR1 is SGHRS and CDR2 YFSETQ. V dropped 4 bases and J dropped 4; count of bases not matched to a gene: 8. The source of the sample is a study of OX40 agonist ivuxolimab in advanced cancers. Whole-study findings and limits: Certain nonresponding patients likewise had low normalized T-cell clonal expansion.

The timepoints at which blood was sampled were baseline, cycle 4 day 1, and cycle 7 day 1. This receptor was identified in an adult with an advanced solid tumor such as melanoma, head and neck, liver or kidney cancer. The chain carries TRBV5-1 and TRBJ2-1, with 7 positions matching TRBD1. This specimen was CD4+ or CD8+ T cells sorted from blood, taken in a trial of the OX40 agonist ivuxolimab. This CDR3 is CASSPRDRVYNEQFF. The CDR3 nucleotides are TGCGCCAGCAGCCCGAGAGACAGGGTTTACAATGAGCAGTTCTTC.